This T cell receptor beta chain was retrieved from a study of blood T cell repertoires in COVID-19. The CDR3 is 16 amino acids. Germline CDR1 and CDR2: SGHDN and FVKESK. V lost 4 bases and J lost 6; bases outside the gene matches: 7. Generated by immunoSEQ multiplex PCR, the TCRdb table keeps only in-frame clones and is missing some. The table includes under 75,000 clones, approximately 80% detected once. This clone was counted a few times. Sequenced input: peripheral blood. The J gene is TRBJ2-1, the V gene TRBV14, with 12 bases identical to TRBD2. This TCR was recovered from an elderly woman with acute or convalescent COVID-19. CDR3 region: CASSPRLAGELNEQFF. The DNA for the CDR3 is TGTGCCAGCAGCCCCCGACTAGCGGGAGAGCTCAATGAGCAGTTCTTC.